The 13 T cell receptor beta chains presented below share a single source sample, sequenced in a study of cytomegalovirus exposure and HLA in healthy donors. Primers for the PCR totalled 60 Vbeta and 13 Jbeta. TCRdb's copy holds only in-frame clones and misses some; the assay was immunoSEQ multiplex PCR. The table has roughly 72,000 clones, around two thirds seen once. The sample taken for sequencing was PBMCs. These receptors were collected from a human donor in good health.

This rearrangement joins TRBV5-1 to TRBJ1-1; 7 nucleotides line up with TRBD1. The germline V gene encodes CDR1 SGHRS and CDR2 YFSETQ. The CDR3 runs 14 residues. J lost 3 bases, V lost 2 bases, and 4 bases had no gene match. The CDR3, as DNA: TGCGCCAGCAGCTTCTCAGGGGGATACACTGAAGCTTTCTTT. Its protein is CASSFSGGYTEAFF.

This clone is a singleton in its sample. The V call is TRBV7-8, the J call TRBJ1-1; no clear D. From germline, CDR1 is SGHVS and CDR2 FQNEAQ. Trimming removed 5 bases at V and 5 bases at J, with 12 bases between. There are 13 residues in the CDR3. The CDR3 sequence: CASSPQIMTEAFF. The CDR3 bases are TGTGCCAGCAGCCCACAGATAATGACTGAAGCTTTCTTT.

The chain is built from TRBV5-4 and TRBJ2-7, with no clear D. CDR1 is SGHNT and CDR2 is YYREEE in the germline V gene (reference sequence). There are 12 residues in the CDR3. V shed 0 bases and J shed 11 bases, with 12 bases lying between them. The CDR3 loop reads CASSLDSCPEYF. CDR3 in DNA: TGTGCCAGCAGCTTGGATTCCTGTCCCGAGTACTTC.

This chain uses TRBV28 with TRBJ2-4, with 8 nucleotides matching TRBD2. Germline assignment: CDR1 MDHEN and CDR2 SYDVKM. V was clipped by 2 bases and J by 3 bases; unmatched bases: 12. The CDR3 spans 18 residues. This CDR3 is CASSLIQHREGIKNIQYF. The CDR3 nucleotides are TGTGCCAGCAGTTTAATTCAACACCGGGAGGGCATCAAAAACATTCAGTACTTC. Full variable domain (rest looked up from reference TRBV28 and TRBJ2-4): DVKVTQSSRYLVKRTGEKVFLECVQDMDHENMFWYRQDPGLGLRLIYFSYDVKMKEKGDIPEGYSVSREKKERFSLILESASTNQTSMYLCASSLIQHREGIKNIQYFGAGTRLSVL.

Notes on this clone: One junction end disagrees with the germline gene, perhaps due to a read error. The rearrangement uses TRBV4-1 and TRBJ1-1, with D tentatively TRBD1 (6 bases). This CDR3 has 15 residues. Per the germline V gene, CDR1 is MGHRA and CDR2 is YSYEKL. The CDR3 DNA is TGCGCCAGCAGCCAAGGTGCAGGGGCGAACCCTGAAGCTTTCTTT. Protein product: CASSQGAGANPEAFF.

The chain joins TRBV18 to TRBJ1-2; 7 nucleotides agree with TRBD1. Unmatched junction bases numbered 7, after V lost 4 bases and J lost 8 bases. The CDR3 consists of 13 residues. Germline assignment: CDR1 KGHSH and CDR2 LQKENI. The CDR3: CASSLPQGSGYTF. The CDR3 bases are TGTGCCAGCTCACTTCCACAGGGGAGCGGCTACACCTTC.

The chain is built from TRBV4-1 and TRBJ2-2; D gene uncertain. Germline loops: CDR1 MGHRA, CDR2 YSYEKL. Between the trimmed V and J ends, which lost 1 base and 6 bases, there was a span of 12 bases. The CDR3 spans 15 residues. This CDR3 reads CASSQAAGFAGELFF. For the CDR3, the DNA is TGCGCCAGCAGCCAAGCTGCAGGTTTCGCCGGGGAGCTGTTTTTT.

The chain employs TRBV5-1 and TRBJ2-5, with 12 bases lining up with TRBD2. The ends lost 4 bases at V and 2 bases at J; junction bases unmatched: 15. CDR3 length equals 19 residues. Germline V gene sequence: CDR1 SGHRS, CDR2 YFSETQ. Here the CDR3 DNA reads TGCGCCAGCAGCCTACTCATTCCCGGGACTAGCGGGCTACAAGAGACCCAGTACTTC. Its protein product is CASSLLIPGTSGLQETQYF.

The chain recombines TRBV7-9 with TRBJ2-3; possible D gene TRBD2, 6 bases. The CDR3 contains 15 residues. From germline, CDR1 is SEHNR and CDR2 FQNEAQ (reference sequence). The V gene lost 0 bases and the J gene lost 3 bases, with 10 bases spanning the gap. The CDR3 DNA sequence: TGTGCCAGCAGCTTAGCCCCGGGGAGGACAGATACGCAGTATTTT. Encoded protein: CASSLAPGRTDTQYF.

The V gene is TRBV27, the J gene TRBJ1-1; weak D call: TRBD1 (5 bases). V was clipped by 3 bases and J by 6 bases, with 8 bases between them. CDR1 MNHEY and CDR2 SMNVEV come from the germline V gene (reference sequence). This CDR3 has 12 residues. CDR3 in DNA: TGTGCCAGCAGTTTCCCGGGGGCTGAAGCTTTCTTT. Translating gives CASSFPGAEAFF.

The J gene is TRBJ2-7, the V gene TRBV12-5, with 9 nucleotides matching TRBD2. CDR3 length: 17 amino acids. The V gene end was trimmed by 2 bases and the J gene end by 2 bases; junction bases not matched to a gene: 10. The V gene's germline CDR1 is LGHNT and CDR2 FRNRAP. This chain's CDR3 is CASGLTQTSGLAYEQYF. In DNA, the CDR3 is TGTGCTAGTGGTTTGACCCAGACTAGCGGCCTCGCCTACGAGCAGTACTTC.

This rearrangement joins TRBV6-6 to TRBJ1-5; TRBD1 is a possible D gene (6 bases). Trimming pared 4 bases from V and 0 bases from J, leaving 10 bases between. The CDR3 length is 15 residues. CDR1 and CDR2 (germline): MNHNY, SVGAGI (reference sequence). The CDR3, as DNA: TGTGCCAGCAGTTCGGGGACATATAGCAATCAGCCCCAGCATTTT. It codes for CASSSGTYSNQPQHF.

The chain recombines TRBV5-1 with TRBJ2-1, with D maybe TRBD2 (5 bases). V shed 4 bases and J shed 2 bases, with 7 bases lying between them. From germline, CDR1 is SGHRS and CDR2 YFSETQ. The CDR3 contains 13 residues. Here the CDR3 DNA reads TGCGCCAGCAGCGGGAGAACCTACAATGAGCAGTTCTTC. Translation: CASSGRTYNEQFF.